Shown below are 19 T cell receptor beta chains from a single sample sequenced in a study of OX40 agonist ivuxolimab in advanced cancers. Produced via immunoSEQ multiplex PCR; TCRdb's table is partial and in-frame only. In the table there are about 19,000 clones, approximately 80% of which are singletons. The sample was CD4+ or CD8+ T cells sorted from blood, taken in a trial of the OX40 agonist ivuxolimab. These receptors were collected from an adult with an advanced solid tumor such as melanoma, head and neck, liver or kidney cancer.

The chain uses TRBV28 and TRBJ2-1; 7 bases align to TRBD1. CDR1 is MDHEN, CDR2 SYDVKM, per germline. V gave up 6 bases and J gave up 2 bases; unmatched junction bases: 4. CDR3 size: 14 residues. The chain's CDR3 is CASSSDRAYNEQFF. The CDR3 DNA reads as TGTGCCAGCAGCTCCGACAGGGCCTACAATGAGCAGTTCTTC.

J is TRBJ2-4 and V is TRBV5-6; 11 positions match TRBD2. The germline CDR1 and CDR2 sequences are SGHDT and YYEEEE. V gave up 4 bases and J gave up 13 bases; unmatched junction bases: 4. The CDR3 is made up of 12 amino acids. DNA of the CDR3: TGTGCCAGCAGCCCCGGGACTAGCGGACAGTACTTC. It translates to CASSPGTSGQYF.

The chain uses TRBV5-5 and TRBJ2-2; TRBD2 matches 9 bases. The CDR3 extends over 18 amino acids. CDR1 SGHKS and CDR2 YYEKEE come from the germline V gene (reference sequence). With 4 bases clipped from V and 1 base from J, the junction kept 11 bases outside the gene matches. Written as DNA, the CDR3 is TGTGCCAGCAGCCCCGGGGCTAGCGGGGACATGAACACCGGGGAGCTGTTTTTT. Its protein product is CASSPGASGDMNTGELFF.

The V call is TRBV27, the J call TRBJ2-2; 10 bases agree with TRBD2. CDR3 length: 15 amino acids. V shed 6 bases and J 7 bases; nucleotides not matched to a gene: 8. Per germline, CDR1 MNHEY and CDR2 SMNVEV (reference sequence). The CDR3 protein is CASSPAGGPVGELFF. The CDR3 DNA follows: TGTGCCAGCAGCCCAGCGGGGGGGCCGGTCGGGGAGCTGTTTTTT.

V is TRBV19 and J is TRBJ2-3, with TRBD1 matching over 7 bases. This CDR3 comprises 16 residues. The trim removed 3 bases at V and 2 bases at J, leaving 8 bases unmatched. Looked up from germline, CDR1 is LNHDA and CDR2 is SQIVND (reference sequence). CDR3 loop: CASSILSQGITDTQYF. CDR3 in DNA: TGTGCCAGTAGTATCCTCTCACAGGGGATCACAGATACGCAGTATTTT. Combining the CDR3 with reference TRBV19 and TRBJ2-3 gives the whole variable domain DGGITQSPKYLFRKEGQNVTLSCEQNLNHDAMYWYRQDPGQGLRLIYYSQIVNDFQKGDIAEGYSVSREKKESFPLTVTSAQKNPTAFYLCASSILSQGITDTQYFGPGTRLTVL.

CDR3 bases: TGTGCCAGCAGTTACGGGACAGCCCTCCAAGAGACCCAGTACTTC. This gives the protein CASSYGTALQETQYF. The V and J genes are TRBV28 and TRBJ2-5; 7 bases agree with TRBD1. The CDR3 covers 15 residues. The V gene end was trimmed by 4 bases and the J gene end by 1 base; junction bases not matched to a gene: 6. The germline gives CDR1 MDHEN, CDR2 SYDVKM.

As DNA, the CDR3 is TGTGCCAGCAGCCCCGAGCTAGCGTACTACGAGCAGTACTTC. Translating it yields CASSPELAYYEQYF. The chain links TRBV11-2 to TRBJ2-7; perhaps TRBD2 as D (6 bases). The CDR3 contains 14 residues. V was clipped by 5 bases and J by 3 bases, with 14 bases between them. Germline CDR1 SGHAT, CDR2 FQNNGV.

The chain is built from TRBV9 and TRBJ2-2; D is unclear. V shed 4 bases and J shed 4 bases, with 17 bases lying between them. Germline values: CDR1 SGDLS, CDR2 YYNGEE. This CDR3 region has 16 residues. The CDR3 coding sequence is TGTGCCAGCAGCCCCCGGATCGCCGGTCTCACCGGGGAGCTGTTTTTT. Residues: CASSPRIAGLTGELFF.

The chain combines TRBV29-1 with TRBJ1-1, with D perhaps TRBD1 (5 bases). V shed 3 bases and J shed 1 base, with 9 bases lying between them. Germline CDR1 SQVTM, CDR2 ANQGSEA. CDR3 length equals 13 residues. CDR3 loop: CSVDGHQNTEAFF. The CDR3 DNA reads TGCAGCGTTGATGGACACCAGAACACTGAAGCTTTCTTT.

The CDR3 DNA is TGTGCCACGACTGAAAAACTGTTTTTT. Its protein product is CATTEKLFF. V and J are TRBV7-9 and TRBJ1-4, with no clear D. Trimming took 10 bases from V and 7 from J, leaving 4 bases between them. This CDR3 spans 9 amino acids. CDR1 is SEHNR, CDR2 FQNEAQ, per germline (reference sequence).

This chain links TRBV7-9 with TRBJ2-4, with 7 bases lining up with TRBD1. The CDR3 has 16 amino acids. With V trimmed by 6 bases and J by 1 base, 9 bases remained unmatched. Germline-derived CDR1 and CDR2 are SEHNR and FQNEAQ (reference sequence). CDR3: CASRGQTPLAKNIQYF. The CDR3 coding sequence is TGTGCCAGCAGGGGACAGACGCCGCTGGCCAAAAACATTCAGTACTTC.

This clone appeared a few times. The gene calls are TRBV2 and TRBJ1-1; D is possibly TRBD1 (5 bases). Per the germline V gene, CDR1 is SNHLY and CDR2 is FYNNEI. V shed 11 bases and J shed 0 bases, with 16 bases lying between them. The CDR3 runs 14 residues. DNA for the CDR3: TGTGCCGGACCACCGACAGATCTGAACACTGAAGCTTTCTTT. This codes for CAGPPTDLNTEAFF. The variable domain in full, with the rest retrieved from reference TRBV2 and TRBJ1-1, is EPEVTQTPSHQVTQMGQEVILRCVPISNHLYFYWYRQILGQKVEFLVSFYNNEISEKSEIFDDQFSVERPDGSNFTLKIRSTKLEDSAMYFCAGPPTDLNTEAFFGQGTRLTVV.

This chain links TRBV28 with TRBJ2-1; D remains ambiguous. Deletions cut 3 bases from V and 2 bases from J, with 11 bases between. Germline V gene lookup returns CDR1 MDHEN and CDR2 SYDVKM. The CDR3 loop spans 15 amino acids. This CDR3 is CASSLGTSTYNEQFF. For the CDR3, the DNA is TGTGCCAGCAGTTTGGGAACGTCAACCTACAATGAGCAGTTCTTC.

The rearrangement links TRBV29-1 to TRBJ2-1; 9 nucleotides align to TRBD1. The CDR3 is made up of 15 amino acids. J was trimmed by 8 bases and V by 8 bases; bases with no gene match: 16. Germline V gene lookup returns CDR1 SQVTM and CDR2 ANQGSEA. The DNA of the CDR3 is TGCAGCATAAGAAATCCGGGACAGGGTTTGTATGAGCAGTTCTTC. Translated, it gives CSIRNPGQGLYEQFF.

The chain is built from TRBV5-1 and TRBJ1-6; D remains ambiguous. V was pared by 0 bases and J by 10 bases, with 14 bases between. Germline V gene lookup returns CDR1 SGHRS and CDR2 YFSETQ. The CDR3 has 15 residues. The CDR3 loop reads CASSLVDGQNSPLHF. CDR3 DNA sequence: TGCGCCAGCAGCTTGGTCGACGGCCAGAACTCACCCCTCCACTTT.

V is TRBV27 and J is TRBJ2-1, with D tentatively TRBD1 (5 bases). The CDR3 loop spans 16 amino acids. Germline CDR1 reads MNHEY; CDR2 reads SMNVEV (reference sequence). The V and J ends lost 0 bases and 4 bases respectively, with 13 bases between them. The CDR3 DNA reads TGTGCCAGCAGTTTATCGGGGTGGGGCTCTTACAATGAGCAGTTCTTC. Translation: CASSLSGWGSYNEQFF.

V is TRBV28 and J is TRBJ2-7; 10 bases agree with TRBD2. The CDR3 is made up of 18 amino acids. Germline values: CDR1 MDHEN, CDR2 SYDVKM. The V gene end was trimmed by 2 bases and the J gene end by 3 bases; junction bases not matched to a gene: 13. The CDR3 loop reads CASSLGLAGDPRDYEQYF. Here the CDR3 DNA reads TGTGCCAGCAGTTTAGGGCTAGCGGGAGACCCCCGGGACTACGAGCAGTACTTC.

V gene TRBV27 combines with J gene TRBJ2-1; D is undetermined. The CDR3 contains 13 residues. Germline values: CDR1 MNHEY, CDR2 SMNVEV (reference sequence). V lost 6 bases and J 6 bases, leaving 12 bases between the germline ends. The CDR3 bases are TGTGCCAGCAGAATCTCAGCGCTCAATGAGCAGTTCTTC. Its translation: CASRISALNEQFF.

CDR3 in DNA: TGTGCCAGCGGGGGATCAAGGACAGGGGCGCCCACCGGGGAGCTGTTTTTT. This codes for CASGGSRTGAPTGELFF. The chain combines TRBV27 with TRBJ2-2, with 9 positions matching TRBD1. Looked up from germline, CDR1 is MNHEY and CDR2 is SMNVEV (reference sequence). The CDR3 is 17 residues long. J was trimmed by 4 bases and V by 8 bases; bases with no gene match: 14.